Reported below is one T cell receptor (beta chain). Germline V gene data show CDR1 as LNHDA and CDR2 as SQIVND (reference sequence). The CDR3 is made up of 14 amino acids. Trimming removed 6 bases from V and 6 bases from J; junction bases left unmatched: 2. The sample is drawn from a study of T cell changes during pregnancy in multiple sclerosis. This table comes from immunoSEQ multiplex PCR, and its TCRdb copy is limited to in-frame clones, with some not included. The sample yields approximately 100,000 clones, roughly 92% seen once. J is TRBJ2-1 and V is TRBV19; the match to TRBD2 covers 13 bases. This receptor was obtained from a female donor with multiple sclerosis, enrolled in a pregnancy study. This specimen was peripheral blood, taken after pregnancy. The CDR3 is CASRGLAGTNEQFF. In DNA, the CDR3 is TGTGCCAGTAGGGGACTAGCGGGGACCAATGAGCAGTTCTTC.